These 16 T cell receptor beta chains were sequenced from one sample in a study of T-cell reconstitution after alpha-beta-depleted transplantation in children (dated by TCRdb to the mid-2010s). Library generation was performed with PCR. For sequencing, an Illumina HiSeq 2500 was employed. Molecular barcoding was employed in the preparation of TCR libraries, with unique molecular identifiers being used to normalize TCRbeta repertoire quantification. The public reads were run again by TCRdb, first through fastp at Q25 and then through MiXCR, and only productive beta chains were kept. Rows with a matching CDR3 protein are joined into one entry that keeps the most common DNA and genes. The sample table holds about 500,000 distinct CDR3 sequences, of which 32% were seen once. The top ten clonotypes cover 2.4% of the sample. Sequenced material: PBMCs from the stem cell graft donor, taken from the stem cell graft. The receptors here all came from a human donor who donated a stem cell graft to a child with aplastic anemia.

The CDR3 bases are TGCAGTGCCACGGCCCACAGGGCCTACACCTTC. It is translated as CSATAHRAYTF. The chain employs TRBV20-1 and TRBJ1-2; tentative D call: TRBD1 (6 bases). The V gene's germline CDR1 is DFQATT and CDR2 SNEGSKA (reference sequence). V gave up 6 bases and J gave up 10 bases, with 15 bases separating them. The CDR3 extends over 11 amino acids.

The chain recombines TRBV11-2 with TRBJ1-1; 8 bases are a match to TRBD1. The CDR3 is 17 amino acids. With V trimmed by 4 bases and J by 1 base, 11 bases remained unmatched. Germline assignment: CDR1 SGHAT and CDR2 FQNNGV. CDR3 protein: CASSSLTGGIRNTEAFF. DNA of the CDR3: TGTGCCAGCAGCTCACTTACAGGGGGTATAAGGAACACTGAAGCTTTCTTT.

CDR3 nucleotide sequence: TGTGCCATCAGTGGGGCCCCCTACGAGCAGTACTTC. It encodes CAISGAPYEQYF. The chain carries TRBV10-3 and TRBJ2-7; no firm D call. The V gene's germline CDR1 is ENHRY and CDR2 SYGVKD. Trimming left V 4 bases short and J 2 bases short, with 6 bases between. The CDR3 sequence is 12 residues long.

The chain recombines TRBV6-1 with TRBJ1-1; D is perhaps TRBD1 (5 bases). The CDR3 totals 13 residues. Germline lookup yields CDR1 MNHNS and CDR2 SASEGT. V was trimmed by 3 bases and J by 4 bases, leaving 9 bases between them. CDR3 sequence (DNA): TGTGCCAGCAGTGAGGCTAGGGGCACTGAAGCTTTCTTT. This sequence encodes CASSEARGTEAFF.

In this sample, this clonotype turned up a few times. The CDR3 loop reads CSARGNEQFF. The CDR3 coding sequence is TGCAGCGCGCGGGGGAATGAGCAGTTCTTC. This rearrangement joins TRBV29-1 to TRBJ2-1; 7 bases are a match to TRBD2. With V trimmed by 7 bases and J by 7 bases, 1 base remained unmatched. CDR3 size: 10 residues. The germline V gene encodes CDR1 SQVTM and CDR2 ANQGSEA.

The chain recombines TRBV6-5 with TRBJ2-3, with D unclear. The CDR3 totals 17 residues. V lost 0 bases to trimming and J lost 0 bases, with 13 bases between them. In germline, CDR1 is MNHEY, CDR2 SVGAGI. The CDR3, as DNA: TGTGCCAGCAGTTACTCGACCCGAATGGCTAGCACAGATACGCAGTATTTT. This translates into CASSYSTRMASTDTQYF.

The V call is TRBV20-1, the J call TRBJ2-3; a weak D match, TRBD2 (5 bases). Trimming left V 1 base short and J 6 bases short, with 11 bases between. The germline gives CDR1 DFQATT, CDR2 SNEGSKA (reference sequence). CDR3 size: 13 residues. CDR3 loop: CSARVFGEDTQYF. For the CDR3, the DNA is TGCAGTGCTAGAGTTTTCGGGGAGGATACGCAGTATTTT.

The V call is TRBV4-3, the J call TRBJ1-1, with TRBD1 as a possible D gene (5 bases). In germline, CDR1 is LGHNA, CDR2 YSLEER. The CDR3 is 14 amino acids. Trimming removed 3 bases at V and 6 bases at J, with 14 bases between. CDR3 protein: CASSHASGVSEAFF. The CDR3 coding sequence is TGCGCCAGCAGCCATGCTTCGGGGGTGTCTGAAGCTTTCTTT.

The sample holds a few counts of this clonotype. The chain joins TRBV28 to TRBJ2-2; D possibly uses TRBD1 or TRBD2 (5 bases each). The CDR3 is 15 residues long. V was clipped by 2 bases and J by 6 bases, with 13 bases between them. Germline lookup yields CDR1 MDHEN and CDR2 SYDVKM. In DNA, the CDR3 is TGTGCCAGCAGTTTAGAGGGACCAAGACCCGGGGAGCTGTTTTTT. Its protein product is CASSLEGPRPGELFF.

The V call is TRBV29-1, the J call TRBJ1-2; D might be TRBD1 (5 bases). V gave up 4 bases and J gave up 2 bases, with 11 bases separating them. Germline V CDR1 and CDR2: SQVTM, ANQGSEA. This CDR3 comprises 13 residues. The CDR3 loop is CSVGGGTNYGYTF. CDR3 DNA sequence: TGCAGCGTTGGGGGGGGGACCAACTATGGCTACACCTTC.

This clonotype was counted a few times. This chain links TRBV12-3 or TRBV12-4 with TRBJ1-2; no firm D call. This CDR3 contains 14 residues. V was shortened by 2 bases and J by 7 bases, with 14 bases between the two germline ends. This CDR3 is CASSLFPDGSGYTF. The CDR3 region has the DNA TGTGCCAGCAGTTTATTCCCAGATGGATCTGGCTACACCTTC.

V gene TRBV7-9 combines with J gene TRBJ1-5, with 7 bases identical to TRBD1. Germline-derived CDR1 and CDR2 are SEHNR and FQNEAQ (reference sequence). V was clipped by 6 bases and J by 5 bases; unmatched bases: 4. The CDR3 loop spans 13 amino acids. The CDR3 is CASSRQGDQPQHF. The CDR3 DNA is TGTGCCAGCAGTCGCCAGGGGGATCAGCCCCAGCATTTT. The full variable domain, in which reference TRBV7-9 and TRBJ1-5 provide the parts outside the CDR3, is DTGVSQNPRHKITKRGQNVTFRCDPISEHNRLYWYRQTLGQGPEFLTYFQNEAQLEKSRLLSDRFSAERPKGSFSTLEIQRTEQGDSAMYLCASSRQGDQPQHFGDGTRLSIL.

The rearrangement links TRBV7-8 to TRBJ2-2, with D perhaps TRBD2 (6 bases). This CDR3 comprises 16 residues. CDR1 SGHVS and CDR2 FQNEAQ come from the germline V gene. V was shortened by 5 bases and J by 6 bases, with 19 bases between the two germline ends. DNA for the CDR3: TGTGCCAGCAGCCAGGCCCAGGAGGGAGTCCCCGGGGAGCTGTTTTTT. Translation: CASSQAQEGVPGELFF.

This clonotype was seen a handful of times. This chain uses TRBV20-1 with TRBJ2-4, with D possibly being TRBD1 (6 bases). The CDR3 loop spans 14 amino acids. Trimming stripped 3 bases from V and 6 bases from J, with 15 bases between. Looked up from germline, CDR1 is DFQATT and CDR2 is SNEGSKA (reference sequence). Here the CDR3 DNA reads TGCAGTGCTAGGAGAAAGGGACAAGGAAACATTCAGTACTTC. Its translation: CSARRKGQGNIQYF.

The chain uses TRBV19 and TRBJ2-5; D unclear. CDR1 and CDR2 from the germline V gene are LNHDA and SQIVND (reference sequence). The CDR3 is 16 residues long. V was shortened by 3 bases and J by 5 bases, with 19 bases between the two germline ends. The CDR3 region has the DNA TGTGCCAGTAGTATCGGAATCATCCCGGCGAGGGAGACCCAGTACTTC. Protein sequence: CASSIGIIPARETQYF.

This clonotype was picked up many times. The rearrangement joins TRBV29-1 to TRBJ2-5; perhaps TRBD1 as D (5 bases). The ends were cut back, 3 bases at V and 0 bases at J, with 5 bases in the middle. This CDR3 has 12 amino acids. From germline, CDR1 is SQVTM and CDR2 ANQGSEA. As DNA, the CDR3 is TGCAGCGTTGACAGGGACCAAGAGACCCAGTACTTC. Residues: CSVDRDQETQYF.